These T cell receptor beta chains were read from a single sample in a study of blood T cell repertoires in COVID-19. The method was immunoSEQ multiplex PCR; TCRdb's version includes in-frame clones alone and lacks a portion of them. The table records approximately 74,000 clones, 91% of them present only once. The sequencing sample was made of peripheral blood. These TCRs come from a woman aged 60-75 years with active COVID-19. Each CDR3 is given with its conserved first and last residue. The D gene is left open where the match is weak. Not all rows give a size; the values are once, few, many and, for expanded clones, a class.

j_call,v_call,clone_size,d_call,cdr3_aa,cdr3_nt
TRBJ2-1,TRBV9,.,TRBD2,CASSAARTSANEQFF,TGTGCCAGCAGCGCAGCTCGGACTAGCGCGAATGAGCAGTTCTTC
TRBJ2-7,TRBV28,.,TRBD1,CASRLTGTGFQYF,TGTGCCAGCAGGTTGACCGGGACAGGGTTTCAGTACTTC
TRBJ1-5,TRBV19,.,.,CASSPQGHSNQPQHF,TGTGCCAGTAGTCCGCAGGGTCATAGCAATCAGCCCCAGCATTTT
TRBJ2-2,TRBV5-6,.,.,CASSPNQGLTGELFF,TGTGCCAGCAGCCCGAACCAGGGGCTGACCGGGGAGCTGTTTTTT
TRBJ2-7,TRBV5-1,once,.,CASSLIWQSYEQYF,TGCGCCAGCAGCTTGATATGGCAATCCTACGAGCAGTACTTC
TRBJ1-1,TRBV5-4,.,.,CASSRNPGVEMNTEAFF,TGTGCCAGCAGCAGAAACCCGGGGGTCGAGATGAACACTGAAGCTTTCTTT
TRBJ1-2,TRBV29-1,.,TRBD1,CSVERQGRYGYTF,TGCAGCGTAGAAAGACAGGGGAGATATGGCTACACCTTC
TRBJ2-1,TRBV6-5,.,.,CASSLTHGSSNEQFF,TGTGCCAGCAGTCTCACCCACGGGAGCTCCAATGAGCAGTTCTTC
TRBJ2-7,TRBV28,.,TRBD2,CASSPGLAVTSYEQYF,TGTGCCAGCAGTCCGGGACTAGCGGTCACCTCCTACGAGCAGTACTTC
TRBJ1-4,TRBV28,.,.,CASSSQLGVEKLFF,TGTGCCAGCAGTTCTCAGCTAGGGGTGGAAAAACTGTTTTTT
TRBJ1-1,TRBV21-1,.,.,CASSEKQGNTEAFF,TGTGCCAGCAGCGAGAAACAGGGGAACACTGAAGCTTTCTTT
TRBJ1-3,TRBV30,.,.,CAWSLQRNTIYF,TGTGCCTGGAGCTTACAGAGAAACACCATATATTTT
TRBJ2-4,TRBV9,.,TRBD2,CASSVRLAGDIQYF,TGTGCCAGCAGCGTAAGACTAGCGGGCGACATTCAGTACTTC
TRBJ2-1,TRBV5-1,.,.,CASSFDSANYEQFF,TGCGCCAGCAGCTTTGACTCAGCGAATTATGAGCAGTTCTTC
TRBJ1-3,TRBV18,.,.,CASSPSRVSPSTSSGNTIYF,TGTGCCAGCTCACCGTCACGGGTTTCGCCCTCAACGTCCTCTGGAAACACCATATATTTT
TRBJ2-2,TRBV5-6,.,.,CASSWSGLADTGELFF,TGTGCCAGCAGCTGGAGCGGGCTAGCAGACACCGGGGAGCTGTTTTTT
TRBJ2-3,TRBV5-4,.,TRBD1,CASRLNRGTTDTQYF,TGTGCCAGCAGACTGAACAGGGGAACCACAGATACGCAGTATTTT
TRBJ2-1,TRBV19,.,TRBD1,CASSMGVGRGLHNEQFF,TGTGCCAGTAGTATGGGGGTGGGCAGGGGGCTTCACAATGAGCAGTTCTTC
TRBJ2-3,TRBV18,once,TRBD2,CASSPSPGGGDTQYF,TGTGCCAGCTCACCTTCCCCTGGCGGGGGGGATACGCAGTATTTT
TRBJ1-3,TRBV28,.,TRBD1,CASSEATGTGNTIYF,TGTGCCAGCAGTGAAGCGACAGGGACTGGAAACACCATATATTTT
TRBJ2-7,TRBV19,.,TRBD2,CASSESSGSYEQYF,TGTGCCAGTAGTGAGTCTAGCGGGAGCTACGAGCAGTACTTC
TRBJ1-2,TRBV15,.,.,CATSSPRIYGYTF,TGTGCCACCAGTAGCCCACGGATATATGGCTACACCTTC
TRBJ1-1,TRBV18,.,.,CASSTEQGTEAFF,TGTGCCAGCTCGACAGAACAGGGAACTGAAGCTTTCTTT
TRBJ2-2,TRBV7-2,.,.,CASSLVVPGITGELFF,TGTGCCAGCAGCTTAGTAGTACCAGGGATAACCGGGGAGCTGTTTTTT
TRBJ2-7,TRBV28,.,.,CASSLADSYEQYF,TGTGCCAGCAGTTTGGCTGACAGTTACGAGCAGTACTTC
TRBJ2-7,TRBV28,.,.,CASSLWAGDYEQYF,TGTGCCAGCAGTTTATGGGCAGGGGACTACGAGCAGTACTTC
TRBJ2-1,TRBV6-6,.,TRBD1,CASGTGGQNEQFF,TGTGCCAGCGGGACAGGGGGCCAGAATGAGCAGTTCTTC